Shown below are 18 T cell receptor beta chains from a single sample sequenced in a study of neurological immune-mediated disorders. A single record per CDR3 protein comes from TCRdb applying MiXCR to the 5' RACE reads. This sample carries approximately 23,000 distinct CDR3 sequences, more than 9% of them seen once, and the ten largest clones take 20% to 25%. Material: PBMCs. The receptor set was obtained from a woman aged 55-70 years with HTLV-1-associated myelopathy (HAM/TSP).

This clonotype was recorded at least ten times. The chain combines TRBV12-3 or TRBV12-4 with TRBJ2-7; 9 bases line up with TRBD2. The trim removed 6 bases at V and 3 bases at J, leaving 12 bases unmatched. The CDR3 length is 16 residues. Here the CDR3 reads CASSESWGLANYEQYF. CDR3 nucleotides: TGTGCCAGCAGCGAATCGTGGGGACTAGCAAACTACGAGCAGTACTTC.

This clonotype was recorded at least ten times. In DNA, the CDR3 is TGCAGTGCTAGCCCACCGACAGGGGGAGACTACGAGCAGTACTTC. Amino acid sequence: CSASPPTGGDYEQYF. The chain recombines TRBV20-1 with TRBJ2-7, with TRBD1 matching over 9 bases. The trim removed 3 bases at V and 3 bases at J, leaving 9 bases unmatched. Germline lookup yields CDR1 DFQATT and CDR2 SNEGSKA (reference sequence). The CDR3 spans 15 residues.

The rearrangement links TRBV5-1 to TRBJ2-3; no clear D gene. Trimming stripped 0 bases from V and 0 bases from J, with 8 bases between. Germline CDR1 is SGHRS and CDR2 is YFSETQ. This CDR3 spans 15 amino acids. Here the CDR3 reads CASSLESASTDTQYF. The CDR3 DNA reads as TGCGCCAGCAGCTTGGAGTCTGCTAGCACAGATACGCAGTATTTT.

This clonotype was recorded many times. This chain links TRBV5-1 with TRBJ2-3; TRBD2 aligns across 9 bases. Trimming at V came to 4 bases and at J to 5 bases, leaving 5 bases not matched to a gene. The CDR3 loop spans 14 amino acids. Germline V lookup: CDR1 SGHRS, CDR2 YFSETQ. The CDR3 loop is CASSQGLAEDTQYF. CDR3 DNA sequence: TGCGCCAGCAGCCAGGGACTAGCAGAAGATACGCAGTATTTT.

This clonotype has a count of ten or more. The V and J genes are TRBV20-1 and TRBJ2-7, with TRBD1 matching 9 bases. CDR3 length: 15 residues. After removal of 5 bases from V and 2 bases from J, the junction contained 10 bases not matched to a gene. Germline loops: CDR1 DFQATT, CDR2 SNEGSKA (reference sequence). The CDR3 region has the DNA TGCAGTGCTCCCCTGGGACAGGGTATCCCCTACGAGCAGTACTTC. Its translation is CSAPLGQGIPYEQYF.

This clonotype was detected ten times or more. The rearrangement joins TRBV3-1 to TRBJ2-7; unclear D gene. The CDR3 length is 14 residues. The V and J ends lost 0 bases and 3 bases respectively, with 9 bases between them. Germline lookup yields CDR1 LGHDT and CDR2 YNNKEL (reference sequence). The CDR3 nucleotides are TGTGCCAGCAGCCAAGAGCTGAACCTCTACGAGCAGTACTTC. Protein sequence: CASSQELNLYEQYF.

This clonotype was recorded many times. The chain couples TRBV5-1 to TRBJ1-3; 7 bases are shared with TRBD1. The ends lost 2 bases at V and 2 bases at J; junction bases unmatched: 4. Germline V gives CDR1 SGHRS, CDR2 YFSETQ. This CDR3 is built from 15 residues. CDR3 bases: TGCGCCAGCAGCTTCACAGGGGATCCTGGAAACACCATATATTTT. Its protein product is CASSFTGDPGNTIYF.

This clonotype showed up many times. V is TRBV30 and J is TRBJ2-1; tentative D call: TRBD2 (5 bases). V lost 2 bases and J 5 bases, leaving 13 bases between the germline ends. The germline V gene has CDR1 GTSNPN and CDR2 SVGIG (reference sequence). CDR3 length equals 14 residues. Written as DNA, the CDR3 is TGTGCCTGGAGTCTGGAGCGGAGGAACAATGAGCAGTTCTTC. It codes for CAWSLERRNNEQFF. The full variable domain, rest sourced from reference TRBV30 and TRBJ2-1, is SQTIHQWPATLVQPVGSPLSLECTVEGTSNPNLYWYRQAAGRGLQLLFYSVGIGQISSEVPQNLSASRPQDRQFILSSKKLLLSDSGFYLCAWSLERRNNEQFFGPGTRLTVL.

This clonotype was found many times. The chain employs TRBV20-1 and TRBJ2-7, with D possibly TRBD2 on 6 matching bases. V shed 4 bases and J shed 1 base, with 8 bases lying between them. The CDR3 totals 12 residues. Germline assignment: CDR1 DFQATT and CDR2 SNEGSKA (reference sequence). The CDR3 coding sequence is TGCAGTGCTACCGGGACTTCCTACGAGCAGTACTTC. Its translation: CSATGTSYEQYF.

This clonotype came up many times. V is TRBV6-6 and J is TRBJ2-7; 7 positions agree with TRBD1. The CDR3 has 15 residues. Unmatched junction bases numbered 11, after V lost 2 bases and J lost 7 bases. Germline V gives CDR1 MNHNY, CDR2 SVGAGI (reference sequence). The CDR3 region has the DNA TGTGCCAGCAGTTACGTGCGGACAGGTATTGGGGAGCAGTACTTC. It specifies CASSYVRTGIGEQYF.

This clonotype was detected many times. V is TRBV12-3 or TRBV12-4 and J is TRBJ2-2; 8 bases align to TRBD2. The ends lost 4 bases at V and 3 bases at J; junction bases unmatched: 4. The CDR3 loop spans 15 amino acids. The CDR3 DNA reads TGTGCCAGCAGTTGGACTAGCAGGGACACCGGGGAGCTGTTTTTT. Amino acid sequence: CASSWTSRDTGELFF.

Note on this clonotype: A much larger clonotype is one base distant, so this may be a read error. This sequence joins TRBV7-3 and TRBJ2-7; no firm D call. CDR1 and CDR2 from the germline V gene are SGHTA and FQGTGA. The CDR3 consists of 14 residues. In nucleotides, the CDR3 is TGTGCCAACAGCTTACACTTCCCAAGGGTAGAGCAGTACTTC. Translating gives CANSLHFPRVEQYF.

This clonotype occurred many times. The chain carries TRBV20-1 and TRBJ1-2, with 9 bases identical to TRBD1. There are 15 residues in the CDR3. The trim removed 0 bases at V and 4 bases at J, leaving 6 bases unmatched. The germline V gene encodes CDR1 DFQATT and CDR2 SNEGSKA (reference sequence). CDR3 sequence reads: CSAREGTGPVYGYTF. CDR3 coding DNA: TGCAGTGCTAGAGAGGGGACAGGGCCAGTCTATGGCTACACCTTC.

This clonotype was counted ten times or more. The gene calls are TRBV3-1 and TRBJ1-6, with 10 bases matching TRBD1. With 5 bases clipped from V and 9 bases from J, the junction kept 7 bases outside the gene matches. The V gene's germline CDR1 is LGHDT and CDR2 YNNKEL (reference sequence). The CDR3 spans 15 residues. The CDR3 sequence is CASSTTGTGVSPLHF. The CDR3 bases are TGTGCCAGCAGCACCACCGGGACAGGGGTTTCACCCCTCCACTTT.

This clonotype came up a few times. A read error may explain this, as a much larger clone is one base away. The chain carries TRBV12-3 or TRBV12-4 and TRBJ1-2; the match to TRBD1 covers 8 bases. This CDR3 is 16 amino acids long. Trimming cost V 3 bases and J 0 bases; bases outside gene matches: 6. CDR3 bases: TGTGCCAGCAGTTTGGGCAGGGACAGGACTAACTATGGCTACACCTTC. This sequence encodes CASSLGRDRTNYGYTF.

This clonotype was recorded many times. The chain links TRBV2 to TRBJ2-1; the D gene could be TRBD1 or TRBD2 (5 bases each). Trimming stripped 3 bases from V and 7 bases from J, with 19 bases between. The germline V gene has CDR1 SNHLY and CDR2 FYNNEI. The CDR3 has 16 amino acids. The CDR3 nucleotides are TGTGCCAGCAGTGAGACGGGGCCAAAAGCGATTAATGAGCAGTTCTTC. Residues: CASSETGPKAINEQFF.

This clonotype has ten or more counts. This chain uses TRBV11-2 with TRBJ2-2; D possibly matches TRBD1 or TRBD2 (5 bases each). V lost 2 bases and J lost 3, with 10 bases in between. Looked up from germline, CDR1 is SGHAT and CDR2 is FQNNGV. This CDR3 is built from 15 residues. CDR3 nucleotide sequence: TGTGCCAGCAGCTTAAGAGGGGCGGACACCGGGGAGCTGTTTTTT. Translation: CASSLRGADTGELFF.

This clonotype was seen ten or more times. The chain uses TRBV12-3 or TRBV12-4 and TRBJ1-2, with D perhaps matching TRBD1 (5 bases). This CDR3 spans 13 amino acids. Trimming pared 7 bases from V and 4 bases from J, leaving 13 bases between. CDR3 residues: CASTETGRYGYTF. CDR3 coding DNA: TGTGCCAGCACCGAGACGGGACGCTATGGCTACACCTTC.